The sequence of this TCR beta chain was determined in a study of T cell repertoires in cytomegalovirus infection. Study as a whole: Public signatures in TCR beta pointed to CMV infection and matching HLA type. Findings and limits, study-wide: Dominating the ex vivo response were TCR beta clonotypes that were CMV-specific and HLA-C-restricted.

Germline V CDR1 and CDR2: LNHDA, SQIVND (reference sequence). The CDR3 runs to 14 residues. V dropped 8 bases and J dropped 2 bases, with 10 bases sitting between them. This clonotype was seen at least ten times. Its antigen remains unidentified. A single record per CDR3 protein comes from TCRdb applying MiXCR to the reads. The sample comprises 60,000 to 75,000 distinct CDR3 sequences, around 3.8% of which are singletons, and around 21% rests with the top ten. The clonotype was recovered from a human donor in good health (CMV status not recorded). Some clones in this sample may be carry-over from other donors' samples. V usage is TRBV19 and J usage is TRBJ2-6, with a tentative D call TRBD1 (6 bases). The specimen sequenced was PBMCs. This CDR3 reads CASSHRAGANVLTF. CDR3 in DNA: TGTGCCAGTTCACACAGGGCTGGGGCCAACGTCCTGACTTTC.